This TCR beta chain was found in a study of Tregs in tolerant kidney transplant recipients. TCRdb's copy holds only in-frame clones and misses some; the assay was immunoSEQ multiplex PCR. The table shows about 77,000 clones, with 95% to 98% occurring only once. Germline assignment: CDR1 PRHDT and CDR2 FYEKMQ (reference sequence). The CDR3 is 13 amino acids. Trimming left V 5 bases short and J 7 bases short, with 11 bases between. Notes on the study in general: This study did not directly address biological reproducibility. Changing PCR primers prevented nucleotide comparison between some patients' samples.

This clone was seen only once. The antigen is unknown. V usage is TRBV13 and J usage is TRBJ1-4, with D possibly being TRBD1 (5 bases). Sequencing was performed on CD4+ T cells from blood, taken before the transplant. This sequence was found in a human donor who received a combined kidney and bone marrow transplant. The DNA of the CDR3 is TGTGCCAGCAGCCTCGGTAGGGGTGAAAAACTGTTTTTT. Translated, it gives CASSLGRGEKLFF.